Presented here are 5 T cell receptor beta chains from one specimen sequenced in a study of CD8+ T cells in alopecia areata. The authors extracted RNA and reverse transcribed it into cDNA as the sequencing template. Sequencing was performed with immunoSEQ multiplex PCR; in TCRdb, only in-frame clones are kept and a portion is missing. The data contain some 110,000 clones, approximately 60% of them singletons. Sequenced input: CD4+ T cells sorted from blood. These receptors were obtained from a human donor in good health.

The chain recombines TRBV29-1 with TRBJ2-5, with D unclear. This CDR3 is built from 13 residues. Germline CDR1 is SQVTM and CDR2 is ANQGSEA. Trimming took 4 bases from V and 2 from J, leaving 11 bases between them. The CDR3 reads CSVAPPPQETQYF. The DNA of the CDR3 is TGCAGCGTTGCGCCCCCTCCACAAGAGACCCAGTACTTC.

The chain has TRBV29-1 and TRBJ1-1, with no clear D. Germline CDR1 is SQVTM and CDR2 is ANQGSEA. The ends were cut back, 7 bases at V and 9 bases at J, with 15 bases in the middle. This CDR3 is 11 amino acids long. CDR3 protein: CSAVKSEQAFF. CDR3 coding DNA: TGCAGCGCCGTCAAGTCAGAGCAAGCTTTCTTT.

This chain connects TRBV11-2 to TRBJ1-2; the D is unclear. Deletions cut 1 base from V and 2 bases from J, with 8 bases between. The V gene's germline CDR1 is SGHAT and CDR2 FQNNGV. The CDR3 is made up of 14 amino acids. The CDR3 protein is CASSLATQNYGYTF. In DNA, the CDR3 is TGTGCCAGCAGCTTAGCCACCCAAAACTATGGCTACACCTTC. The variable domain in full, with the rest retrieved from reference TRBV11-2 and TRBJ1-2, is EAGVAQSPRYKIIEKRQSVAFWCNPISGHATLYWYQQILGQGPKLLIQFQNNGVVDDSQLPKDRFSAERLKGVDSTLKIQPAKLEDSAVYLCASSLATQNYGYTFGSGTRLTVV.

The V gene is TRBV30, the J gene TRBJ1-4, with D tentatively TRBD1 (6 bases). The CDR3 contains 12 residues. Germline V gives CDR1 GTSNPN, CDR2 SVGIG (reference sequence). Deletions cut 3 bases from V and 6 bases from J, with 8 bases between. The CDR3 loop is CAWRQGHEKLFF. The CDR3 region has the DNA TGTGCCTGGAGGCAGGGGCATGAAAAACTGTTTTTT.

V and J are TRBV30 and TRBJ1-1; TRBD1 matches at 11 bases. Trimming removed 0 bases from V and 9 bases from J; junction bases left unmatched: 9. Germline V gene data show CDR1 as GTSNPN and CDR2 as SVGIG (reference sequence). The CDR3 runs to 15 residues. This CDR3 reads CAWSVHQDRGLKAFF. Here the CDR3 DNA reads TGTGCCTGGAGTGTACATCAGGACAGGGGGCTTAAAGCTTTCTTT.